Shown below are 21 T cell receptor beta chains from a single sample sequenced in a study of monozygotic twins with inflammatory bowel disease. TCRdb re-called the 5' RACE reads and catalogs CDR3 proteins one per entry, DNA excluded. The ten most abundant clones cover just over 2.5% of a sample with approximately 380,000 distinct CDR3 sequences. The sample comprised blood. The receptors shown here come from a human donor with ulcerative colitis or Crohn's disease, or a healthy co-twin of an affected twin (not recorded which).

This chain's CDR3 is CASSLWSWAVAEAFF. The chain couples TRBV5-6 to TRBJ1-1. The CDR3 consists of 15 residues. The V gene's germline CDR1 is SGHDT and CDR2 YYEEEE.

The chain joins TRBV5-1 to TRBJ2-3; TCRdb calls TRBD1, which cannot be checked without DNA. Germline CDR1 reads SGHRS; CDR2 reads YFSETQ. The CDR3 has 14 amino acids. CDR3 sequence: CASSSIGGARTQYF. Full variable domain (rest looked up from reference TRBV5-1 and TRBJ2-3): KAGVTQTPRYLIKTRGQQVTLSCSPISGHRSVSWYQQTPGQGLQFLFEYFSETQRNKGNFPGRFSGRQFSNSRSEMNVSTLELGDSALYLCASSSIGGARTQYFGPGTRLTVL.

The rearrangement uses TRBV20-1 and TRBJ2-7; TCRdb's D call, TRBD1, is unchecked because there is no DNA. CDR3 length: 15 residues. Germline-derived CDR1 and CDR2 are DFQATT and SNEGSKA (reference sequence). The CDR3 here is CSARTDRGRSYEQYF.

The chain combines TRBV3-1 with TRBJ2-7; TCRdb proposes TRBD1, but this gene call is untestable without DNA. CDR3 length equals 15 residues. Looked up from germline, CDR1 is LGHDT and CDR2 is YNNKEL (reference sequence). CDR3: CASSRRGLTSYEQYF.

The rearrangement links TRBV3-1 to TRBJ1-3; no DNA is available, so the TRBD1 call from TCRdb remains unchecked. CDR1 and CDR2 (germline): LGHDT, YNNKEL (reference sequence). The CDR3 has 16 residues. CDR3 residues: CASSRTGVDTGNTIYF.

The chain employs TRBV20-1 and TRBJ2-2; TCRdb returns TRBD2, unconfirmable since there is no DNA. This CDR3 spans 12 amino acids. In germline, CDR1 is DFQATT, CDR2 SNEGSKA (reference sequence). This CDR3 is CSAPGRRGELFF.

J is TRBJ2-5 and V is TRBV7-2; TCRdb indicates TRBD1, and absent DNA this call remains unverified. Germline V gives CDR1 SGHTA, CDR2 FQGNSA. The CDR3 has 17 amino acids. The CDR3 loop is CASSLVGGTGRGKTQYF.

The J gene is TRBJ2-7, the V gene TRBV5-5; with no DNA, the TCRdb D assignment of TRBD1 cannot be verified. This CDR3 spans 15 amino acids. The germline CDR1 and CDR2 sequences are SGHKS and YYEKEE (reference sequence). The CDR3 reads CASSPLPPGTDEQYF.

J is TRBJ1-5 and V is TRBV12-3 or TRBV12-4; there is no DNA to check the TCRdb D call of TRBD1. The CDR3 is made up of 13 amino acids. CDR3: CASKTTGDQPQHF.

The chain joins TRBV2 to TRBJ2-5; no DNA is available, so the TRBD1 call from TCRdb remains unchecked. The CDR3 is made up of 17 amino acids. Germline V gene sequence: CDR1 SNHLY, CDR2 FYNNEI. CDR3 region: CARSDLRTNIYQETQYF.

The chain is built from TRBV7-3 and TRBJ1-4. Germline CDR1 and CDR2: SGHTA and FQGTGA. The CDR3 has 15 residues. CDR3 amino acids: CASSLTGKYNEKLFF.

This chain uses TRBV12-3 or TRBV12-4 with TRBJ2-7; as DNA is missing, the TRBD1 call by TCRdb cannot be tested. This CDR3 is 14 amino acids long. CDR3 region: CASSQTGGEREQYF.

The chain's CDR3 is CSARAPASGGDEQYF. The gene calls are TRBV20-1 and TRBJ2-7; TCRdb's D call of TRBD2 is untestable without DNA. This CDR3 has 15 residues. Germline V lookup: CDR1 DFQATT, CDR2 SNEGSKA (reference sequence).

The chain combines TRBV5-1 with TRBJ2-2. Germline values: CDR1 SGHRS, CDR2 YFSETQ. The CDR3 sequence is 13 residues long. The CDR3 reads CASSLPDTGELFF.

This CDR3 reads CSAGNRGHNSPLHF. The chain combines TRBV20-1 with TRBJ1-6; TCRdb reports TRBD1, a call that lacks DNA to check it against. This CDR3 region has 14 residues. The germline CDR1 and CDR2 sequences are DFQATT and SNEGSKA (reference sequence).

The genes are TRBV29-1 and TRBJ1-5. The CDR3 runs 12 residues. The germline V gene encodes CDR1 SQVTM and CDR2 ANQGSEA. CDR3: CSVGNSNQPQHF. The whole variable domain, remainder taken from reference TRBV29-1 and TRBJ1-5, is SAVISQKPSRDICQRGTSLTIQCQVDSQVTMMFWYRQQPGQSLTLIATANQGSEATYESGFVIDKFPISRPNLTFSTLTVSNMSPEDSSIYLCSVGNSNQPQHFGDGTRLSIL.

The gene calls are TRBV7-3 and TRBJ1-1; the TCRdb D gene call, TRBD1, has no DNA to confirm it. Germline CDR1 is SGHTA and CDR2 is FQGTGA. This CDR3 is built from 13 residues. The CDR3 sequence: CASKLTGVTEAFF.

J is TRBJ2-5 and V is TRBV12-3 or TRBV12-4; TCRdb picks TRBD1, but there is no DNA to check that call. This CDR3 is built from 16 residues. The CDR3: CASSFNGGANQETQYF.

The chain has TRBV20-1 and TRBJ2-5; no DNA is available, so the TRBD1 call from TCRdb remains unchecked. This CDR3 is 15 amino acids long. Germline V gene lookup returns CDR1 DFQATT and CDR2 SNEGSKA (reference sequence). The CDR3 reads CSARGSGTDARTQYF.

The V call is TRBV5-1, the J call TRBJ2-2; TCRdb lists TRBD1, though no DNA is available to test this call. Germline CDR1 SGHRS, CDR2 YFSETQ. The CDR3 runs to 15 residues. The CDR3 reads CASSFSQGRTGELFF.

The gene calls are TRBV5-1 and TRBJ1-6; TCRdb's D call, TRBD1, is unchecked because there is no DNA. This CDR3 is 15 amino acids long. Germline CDR1 SGHRS, CDR2 YFSETQ. CDR3 sequence reads: CASSLVVGQGSPLHF.